A single sample is the source of the 3 T cell receptor beta chains below, sequenced in a study of beta chain features in type 1 diabetes (dated by TCRdb to 2017 to 2018). Study-wide findings and limitations: A moderate but significant shortening of TCRB CDR3 length was observed in type 1 diabetes patients in all four CD4+ subsets.

Preparation of the library involved the immunoSEQ multiplex PCR assay. The High Capacity cDNA Reverse Transcription Kit was used to reverse transcribe all of the isolated RNA, meaning that expressed TCRB transcripts were what got sequenced. Sourced from immuneACCESS, this table was stored by TCRdb with only in-frame sequences that have V and J called. A share of the clones is absent; for the studies checked, an unresolved V gene accounts for under half, and the remainder has no known explanation. The sample table shows approximately 280,000 clones, and roughly 15% are seen once. The ten largest clonotypes hold roughly 0.015% of the sample. Their recognized antigens are unknown. Sequencing was carried out using naive CD4+ T cells from blood. The sample's cell subset or site label, decoded: true naive CD4+ T cells. The source of these receptors is a man aged 18 to 35 with type 1 diabetes.

V gene TRBV9 combines with J gene TRBJ2-3; D is perhaps TRBD2 (6 bases). Germline V lookup: CDR1 SGDLS, CDR2 YYNGEE. V gave up 2 bases and J gave up 1 base, with 8 bases separating them. The CDR3 is made up of 14 amino acids. The CDR3: CASSVSGRTDTQYF. DNA of the CDR3: TGTGCCAGCAGCGTTAGCGGCCGCACAGATACGCAGTATTTT. Filled out from reference TRBV9 and TRBJ2-3, the complete variable domain reads DSGVTQTPKHLITATGQRVTLRCSPRSGDLSVYWYQQSLDQGLQFLIQYYNGEERAKGNILERFSAQQFPDLHSELNLSSLELGDSALYFCASSVSGRTDTQYFGPGTRLTVL.

The chain has TRBV28 and TRBJ1-2; no clear D. V was pared by 2 bases and J by 5 bases, with 6 bases between. This CDR3 contains 12 residues. Germline V gene lookup returns CDR1 MDHEN and CDR2 SYDVKM. The CDR3 is CASSLVDYGYTF. The CDR3 DNA follows: TGTGCCAGCAGTTTAGTAGATTATGGCTACACCTTC.

The CDR3 reads CASTETARDTQYF. The CDR3, as DNA: TGTGCCAGCACTGAGACAGCGAGAGATACGCAGTATTTT. This chain links TRBV5-4 with TRBJ2-3; TRBD1 is a possible D gene (5 bases). Trimming cost V 6 bases and J 5 bases, with 13 bases left between them. The length of the CDR3 is 13 residues. Germline V gene data show CDR1 as SGHNT and CDR2 as YYREEE (reference sequence).